The 26 T cell receptor beta chains reported below all come from one sample, sequenced in a study of CD8+ T cells in alopecia areata. Once RNA had been extracted, it was reverse transcribed into cDNA to act as the sequencing template. Only in-frame clones appear in the TCRdb table, and some are missing; sequencing was by immunoSEQ multiplex PCR. The sample lists 90,000 to 120,000 clones; approximately 60% were seen once. The sample comprised CD8+ T cells sorted from blood. These receptors were taken from a human donor in good health.

This rearrangement joins TRBV2 to TRBJ2-2; D uncertain. V was shortened by 8 bases and J by 2 bases, with 3 bases between the two germline ends. Germline lookup yields CDR1 SNHLY and CDR2 FYNNEI. The CDR3 loop spans 11 amino acids. This CDR3 is CASSNTGELFF. The DNA of the CDR3 is TGTGCCAGCTCAAACACCGGGGAGCTGTTTTTT.

DNA of the CDR3: TGCGCCAGCAGCCAAGAGGGGGTCGGTATGAACACTGAAGCTTTCTTT. Amino acids: CASSQEGVGMNTEAFF. The rearrangement uses TRBV4-1 and TRBJ1-1, with D tentatively TRBD1 (5 bases). The CDR3 covers 16 residues. Germline loops: CDR1 MGHRA, CDR2 YSYEKL. Trimming removed 0 bases at V and 0 bases at J, with 11 bases between.

The gene calls are TRBV11-3 and TRBJ2-3; 7 nucleotides align to TRBD2. CDR3 size: 15 residues. V lost 5 bases and J lost 0; bases outside the gene matches: 5. Germline loops: CDR1 SGHNT, CDR2 YENEEA. The CDR3 DNA sequence: TGTGCCAGCAGCCCTGAGCGGGGTAGCACAGATACGCAGTATTTT. It encodes CASSPERGSTDTQYF.

This sequence joins TRBV13 and TRBJ2-2; D may be TRBD2 (5 bases). The V end was cut by 3 bases, the J end by 6 bases, with 8 bases between. Germline V gene lookup returns CDR1 PRHDT and CDR2 FYEKMQ (reference sequence). The CDR3 covers 13 residues. The CDR3 DNA follows: TGTGCCAGCAGCTTCCCGGGGTCCGGGGAGCTGTTTTTT. Translated, it gives CASSFPGSGELFF.

The chain combines TRBV6-1 with TRBJ2-1; D not resolved. Germline CDR1 MNHNS, CDR2 SASEGT. The CDR3 consists of 11 residues. The germline V and J ends were trimmed by 6 bases and 6 bases, with 6 bases remaining between them. This CDR3 reads CASRSINEQFF. The CDR3 DNA is TGTGCCAGCAGATCGATCAATGAGCAGTTCTTC.

The chain is built from TRBV10-3 and TRBJ2-3; no definite D call. The CDR3 sequence is 13 residues long. Germline loops: CDR1 ENHRY, CDR2 SYGVKD. Between the trimmed V and J ends, which lost 8 bases and 6 bases, there was a span of 15 bases. The CDR3 DNA reads TGTGCCATCGCGGCAGGCTGGACGGATACGCAGTATTTT. Encoded protein: CAIAAGWTDTQYF.

CDR3 DNA: TGTGCCAGCAGCTCCCACGTGCTACTGGGCACCGGGGAGCTGTTTTTT. Translating gives CASSSHVLLGTGELFF. The rearrangement joins TRBV7-3 to TRBJ2-2, with D unclear. V lost 4 bases to trimming and J lost 4 bases, with 16 bases between them. The CDR3 loop spans 16 amino acids. Germline lookup yields CDR1 SGHTA and CDR2 FQGTGA.

This chain connects TRBV7-9 to TRBJ2-2; TRBD2 matches 8 bases. Trimming took 6 bases from V and 1 from J; bases not matched to a gene: 7. The CDR3 totals 16 residues. The V gene's germline CDR1 is SEHNR and CDR2 FQNEAQ (reference sequence). The CDR3 nucleotides are TGTGCCAGCAGTTTACGAGCGGGAGTGAACACCGGGGAGCTGTTTTTT. Encoded protein: CASSLRAGVNTGELFF.

The sample holds one count of this clone. The chain joins TRBV9 to TRBJ2-5; TRBD1 matches at 7 bases. This CDR3 has 16 residues. Germline-derived CDR1 and CDR2 are SGDLS and YYNGEE. J was trimmed by 2 bases and V by 0 bases; bases with no gene match: 7. The CDR3 spells CASSVDTGASQETQYF. CDR3 bases: TGTGCCAGCAGCGTAGACACAGGGGCCAGTCAAGAGACCCAGTACTTC.

The V gene is TRBV4-2, the J gene TRBJ2-7; D may be TRBD2 (5 bases). V lost 4 bases and J 3 bases, leaving 13 bases between the germline ends. The CDR3 has 14 amino acids. CDR1 is LGHNA and CDR2 is YNFKEQ in the germline V gene. The DNA of the CDR3 is TGTGCCAGCAGCCTCCCCGGGAATTACTACGAGCAGTACTTC. Translation: CASSLPGNYYEQYF.

The rearrangement uses TRBV28 and TRBJ2-1; tentatively, D is TRBD1 (5 bases). This CDR3 spans 13 amino acids. Germline CDR1 is MDHEN and CDR2 is SYDVKM. Trimming removed 3 bases at V and 12 bases at J, with 15 bases between. CDR3 coding DNA: TGTGCCAGCAGTTTCCTTGTCCACCAGGGGCAGTTCTTC. Protein: CASSFLVHQGQFF. Full variable domain (remainder filled in from reference TRBV28 and TRBJ2-1): DVKVTQSSRYLVKRTGEKVFLECVQDMDHENMFWYRQDPGLGLRLIYFSYDVKMKEKGDIPEGYSVSREKKERFSLILESASTNQTSMYLCASSFLVHQGQFFGPGTRLTVL.

Of note for this clone: The junction departs from the called germline gene at one end, perhaps through a read error. The gene calls are TRBV7-7 and TRBJ2-1; 7 bases are shared with TRBD2. The CDR3 covers 15 residues. Germline V gene lookup returns CDR1 SSHAT and CDR2 FNYEAQ (reference sequence). CDR3 loop: CASSLSGASYNEQFF. The CDR3, as DNA: TGTGCTAGCAGCTTAAGCGGGGCCTCCTACAATGAGCAGTTCTTC.

The genes are TRBV2 and TRBJ2-2; weak D call: TRBD2 (5 bases). This CDR3 is 14 amino acids long. Per germline, CDR1 SNHLY and CDR2 FYNNEI. V was shortened by 7 bases and J by 3 bases, with 12 bases between the two germline ends. The DNA for the CDR3 is TGTGCCAGCAAGGAAGCGGCACACACCGGGGAGCTGTTTTTT. Translating gives CASKEAAHTGELFF.

The chain carries TRBV4-1 and TRBJ2-5; tentatively, D is TRBD2 (5 bases). Germline assignment: CDR1 MGHRA and CDR2 YSYEKL. The CDR3 runs to 17 residues. Trimming shortened V by 0 bases and J by 0 bases, and 14 bases separated the two germline ends. DNA for the CDR3: TGCGCCAGCAGCCAAGACCGGGAACCCCAGTACCAAGAGACCCAGTACTTC. Its translation: CASSQDREPQYQETQYF.

There are a few counts of this clone. An end of the junction does not agree with germline; a read error may underlie this. CDR3 coding DNA: TGCGCCAGCAGCCAAGATGAACTAGCGGGGGGGTACAATGAGCAGTTCTTC. Its protein is CASSQDELAGGYNEQFF. The genes are TRBV7-9 and TRBJ2-1; 13 bases match TRBD2. This CDR3 has 17 residues. Germline V lookup: CDR1 SEHNR, CDR2 FQNEAQ (reference sequence).

This clone was picked up a small number of times. This chain uses TRBV2 with TRBJ1-1; no definite D call. Germline CDR1 reads SNHLY; CDR2 reads FYNNEI. There are 17 residues in the CDR3. Trimming removed 3 bases at V and 1 base at J, with 18 bases between. In DNA form, the CDR3 reads TGTGCCAGCAGTGACCCGGGCTCTCGGCTAGGGAACACTGAAGCTTTCTTT. Protein product: CASSDPGSRLGNTEAFF.

This clone has a handful of counts. The CDR3 is CASSLLAGANYGYTF. The CDR3 DNA is TGTGCCAGCAGCTTACTCGCAGGGGCCAACTATGGCTACACCTTC. The rearrangement uses TRBV13 and TRBJ1-2; D possibly corresponds to TRBD1 (6 bases). CDR3 length: 15 amino acids. Trimming took off 2 bases at V and 2 bases at J, with 12 bases between the two ends. Germline V lookup: CDR1 PRHDT, CDR2 FYEKMQ (reference sequence).

The gene calls are TRBV29-1 and TRBJ2-2, with D perhaps matching TRBD1 or TRBD2 (5 bases each). Trimming left V 1 base short and J 4 bases short, with 10 bases between. This CDR3 is built from 14 residues. Germline CDR1 is SQVTM and CDR2 is ANQGSEA. The CDR3 sequence is CSVEGGYGTGELFF. CDR3 nucleotide sequence: TGCAGCGTTGAAGGGGGGTACGGCACCGGGGAGCTGTTTTTT.

The chain links TRBV2 to TRBJ1-5; maybe TRBD1 (5 bases). The CDR3 contains 14 residues. The germline V and J ends were trimmed by 3 bases and 5 bases, with 11 bases remaining between them. Germline CDR1 reads SNHLY; CDR2 reads FYNNEI. In nucleotides, the CDR3 is TGTGCCAGCAGTGATCAGGAGGGGCATCAGCCCCAGCATTTT. Its protein is CASSDQEGHQPQHF.

This chain links TRBV7-9 with TRBJ2-1; 12 bases map to TRBD2. V was pared by 5 bases and J by 7 bases, with 9 bases of the junction left unmatched. The CDR3 loop spans 16 amino acids. Per the germline V gene, CDR1 is SEHNR and CDR2 is FQNEAQ (reference sequence). CDR3 in amino acids: CASSPMTSGGGNEQFF. In DNA, the CDR3 is TGTGCCAGCAGCCCGATGACTAGCGGGGGAGGTAATGAGCAGTTCTTC.

The V gene is TRBV5-1, the J gene TRBJ2-2, with 12 bases aligning to TRBD2. With V trimmed by 4 bases and J by 2 bases, 6 bases remained unmatched. The CDR3 contains 17 residues. The germline V gene has CDR1 SGHRS and CDR2 YFSETQ. The CDR3 DNA reads TGCGCCAGCAGCGCCTCACTAGCGGGGGGCAACACCGGGGAGCTGTTTTTT. It specifies CASSASLAGGNTGELFF.

The chain links TRBV4-2 to TRBJ2-2; D gene ambiguous. The germline V gene encodes CDR1 LGHNA and CDR2 YNFKEQ. The CDR3 consists of 14 residues. With 0 bases removed from V and 3 bases from J, the gap between germline ends came to 5 bases. In DNA form, the CDR3 reads TGTGCCAGCAGCCAAGACCGATACACCGGGGAGCTGTTTTTT. Its translation: CASSQDRYTGELFF.

This clone appeared a few times. The chain couples TRBV7-9 to TRBJ1-1; 7 bases are a match to TRBD1. The trim removed 5 bases at V and 1 base at J, leaving 13 bases unmatched. The CDR3 covers 17 residues. Germline V gives CDR1 SEHNR, CDR2 FQNEAQ (reference sequence). The CDR3 sequence is CASSAPGTVPANTEAFF. CDR3 sequence (DNA): TGTGCCAGCAGCGCCCCCGGGACAGTTCCTGCGAACACTGAAGCTTTCTTT.

The chain couples TRBV7-9 to TRBJ2-1, with D unresolved. Germline loops: CDR1 SEHNR, CDR2 FQNEAQ (reference sequence). Trimming stripped 3 bases from V and 7 bases from J, with 4 bases between. The CDR3 runs 11 residues. The CDR3 DNA reads TGTGCCAGCAGCTTCGTAAATGAGCAGTTCTTC. Its protein is CASSFVNEQFF.

The chain employs TRBV29-1 and TRBJ2-7, with 9 bases fitting TRBD1. The CDR3 has 14 residues. J gave up 4 bases and V 2 bases, and 6 bases lay outside the gene matches. CDR1 and CDR2 (germline): SQVTM, ANQGSEA. The chain's CDR3 is CSVERTGDRYEQYF. The CDR3 nucleotides are TGCAGCGTTGAACGGACAGGGGATCGGTACGAGCAGTACTTC.

CDR3 protein: CAWSIYPQSGVNTEAFF. The CDR3 nucleotides read TGTGCCTGGAGTATCTATCCCCAGAGCGGCGTGAACACTGAAGCTTTCTTT. This chain joins TRBV30 and TRBJ1-1; D is undetermined. CDR1 and CDR2 (germline): GTSNPN, SVGIG (reference sequence). Trimming removed 2 bases from V and 0 bases from J, with 19 bases in between. The CDR3 runs to 17 residues.